This T cell receptor beta chain was recovered during a study of CD4 T cell repertoires in COVID-19. Study-level results: Suggested intraclonal diversification: top SARS-CoV-2-reactive clonotypes appeared in two or three memory subsets. Some SARS-CoV-2 clonotypes, between 7 and 25%, recurred in SARS-CoV and/or HKU1 cultures.

Sequencing used immunoSEQ multiplex PCR; TCRdb keeps in-frame clones, though not all of them. The sample lists over 75,000 clones, about four fifths seen once, with around 0.59% in the top ten. CDR1 and CDR2 from the germline V gene are SGHAT and FQDESV (reference sequence). Trimming removed 6 bases from V and 5 bases from J, with 10 bases in between. The CDR3 covers 12 residues. This clone has more than one count but fewer than ten. Its specificity is not known. The sequencing used CD4+ T cells from peripheral blood, collected after recovery from COVID-19. The receptor comes from a human donor who had COVID-19. The V gene is TRBV11-1, the J gene TRBJ1-1; D may be TRBD1 (5 bases). CDR3 bases: TGTGCCAGCAGAGGGGAGTGGACTGAAGCTTTCTTT. Protein: CASRGEWTEAFF.